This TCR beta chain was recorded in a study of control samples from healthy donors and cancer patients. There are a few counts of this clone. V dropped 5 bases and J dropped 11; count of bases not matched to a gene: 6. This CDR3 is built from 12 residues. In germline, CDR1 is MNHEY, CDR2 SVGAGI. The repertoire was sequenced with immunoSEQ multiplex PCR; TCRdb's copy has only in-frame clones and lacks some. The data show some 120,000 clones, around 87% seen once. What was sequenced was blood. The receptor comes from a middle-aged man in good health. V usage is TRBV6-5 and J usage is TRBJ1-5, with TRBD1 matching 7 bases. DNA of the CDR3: TGTGCCAGCAGTCCCGGGACAGCCGCCCAGCATTTT. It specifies CASSPGTAAQHF.